This entry lists 10 T cell receptor beta chains sequenced from one sample in a study of response to subunit inactivated influenza vaccine. TCRdb reprocessed the RT-PCR reads with MiXCR, giving one entry per CDR3 protein. Of 150,000 to 200,000 distinct CDR3 sequences listed, approximately 12% are singletons. The same data also contributed to another study, on T cells expressing NK-cell markers. That study reports: Making the TCR beta cDNA relied on 5'RACE template switching with UMIs.

The sequenced sample was CD8+ T cells sorted from PBMCs, obtained roughly 13 days after vaccination. The origin of the receptors is a man between 50 and 59 years old who received an inactivated influenza vaccine.

This clonotype was detected many times. This chain links TRBV11-2 with TRBJ2-7, with D perhaps TRBD1 or TRBD2 (6 bases each). CDR1 and CDR2 (germline): SGHAT, FQNNGV. V was shortened by 5 bases and J by 5 bases, with 19 bases between the two germline ends. The CDR3 contains 15 residues. CDR3 protein: CASSERAGGLHEQYF. The CDR3 coding sequence is TGTGCCAGCAGCGAAAGAGCCGGGGGCCTCCACGAGCAGTACTTC.

The chain uses TRBV7-3 and TRBJ2-3, with D uncertain. There are 14 residues in the CDR3. CDR1 and CDR2 from the germline V gene are SGHTA and FQGTGA. Trimming took off 5 bases at V and 2 bases at J, with 11 bases between the two ends. As DNA, the CDR3 is TGTGCCAGCAGCCGCGGACGGCCCACAGATACGCAGTATTTT. Translation gives CASSRGRPTDTQYF.

A few counts support this clonotype. This rearrangement joins TRBV21-1 to TRBJ2-5; TRBD2 is the table's D call and was not checked against the DNA. TRBV21-1 counts as a pseudogene. The CDR3 is made up of 18 amino acids. CDR3 nucleotide sequence: TGTGCCAGCAGCAAGAGGGATAATAGCGGGCAAAACCAAGAGACCCAGTACTTC. It is translated as CASSKRDNSGQNQETQYF.

The gene calls are TRBV15 and TRBJ1-5; no firm D call. The CDR3 contains 15 residues. Between the trimmed V and J ends, which lost 0 bases and 7 bases, there was a span of 13 bases. The germline CDR1 and CDR2 sequences are LNHNV and YYDKDF (reference sequence). The CDR3 protein is CATSRDSRGGQPQHF. The CDR3 bases are TGTGCCACCAGCAGAGATTCCCGAGGTGGACAGCCCCAGCATTTT.

The V call is TRBV11-3, the J call TRBJ2-1; 8 bases are shared with TRBD2. This CDR3 has 13 amino acids. Per germline, CDR1 SGHNT and CDR2 YENEEA. V gave up 1 base and J gave up 8 bases; unmatched junction bases: 1. The CDR3 nucleotides are TGTGCCAGCAGCTTAGGGACTAGCTATGAGCAGTTCTTC. It translates to CASSLGTSYEQFF.

This clonotype was detected ten times or more. The chain uses TRBV12-3 or TRBV12-4 and TRBJ2-6; no clear D. The germline V and J ends were trimmed by 7 bases and 4 bases, with 8 bases remaining between them. The CDR3 has 13 residues. This CDR3 reads CASTPGGANVLTF. CDR3 bases: TGTGCCAGCACCCCCGGGGGGGCCAACGTCCTGACTTTC.

This rearrangement joins TRBV30 to TRBJ2-7, with D tentatively TRBD1 or TRBD2 (6 bases each). The CDR3 spans 15 residues. Germline V gene data show CDR1 as GTSNPN and CDR2 as SVGIG (reference sequence). V gave up 3 bases and J gave up 2 bases, with 17 bases separating them. The CDR3: CAWRARGGGPYEQYF. CDR3 DNA: TGTGCCTGGAGGGCCCGAGGGGGAGGCCCCTACGAGCAGTACTTC.

The chain couples TRBV9 to TRBJ2-1; D is unclear. V was shortened by 3 bases and J by 5 bases, with 15 bases between the two germline ends. Germline V gene sequence: CDR1 SGDLS, CDR2 YYNGEE. This CDR3 has 15 residues. CDR3 loop: CASSGEGTSHNEQFF. CDR3 DNA: TGTGCCAGCAGCGGAGAAGGAACTTCTCACAATGAGCAGTTCTTC.

The chain is built from TRBV28 and TRBJ2-7; D ambiguous. This CDR3 spans 13 amino acids. Trimming stripped 8 bases from V and 0 bases from J, with 11 bases between. The germline V gene has CDR1 MDHEN and CDR2 SYDVKM. The CDR3 spells CASSGLDSYEQYF. CDR3 nucleotide sequence: TGTGCCAGCTCAGGTTTGGACTCCTACGAGCAGTACTTC.

The gene calls are TRBV3-1 and TRBJ2-1; TRBD1 matches at 10 bases. The CDR3 extends over 15 amino acids. Per the germline V gene, CDR1 is LGHDT and CDR2 is YNNKEL (reference sequence). V was pared by 4 bases and J by 5 bases, with 5 bases of the junction left unmatched. The CDR3 is CASSPDGTGDNEQFF. CDR3 nucleotide sequence: TGTGCCAGCAGCCCGGACGGGACAGGGGACAATGAGCAGTTCTTC.